The sequence of this T cell receptor beta chain was determined in a study of blood T cell repertoires in COVID-19. Authors' processing steps: Amplifying reference gene primers gave estimates of nucleated cell counts. The protocol was immunoSEQ multiplex PCR, while the TCRdb copy is restricted to in-frame clones and leaves out a portion. V and J calls and clone size are as listed in that table; D and trimming were resolved from the DNA. The sample contains 130,000 or so clones, about 85% of which appear only once. The V and J ends lost 1 base and 1 base respectively, with 16 bases between them. CDR3 length equals 17 residues. Looked up from germline, CDR1 is SGHAT and CDR2 is FQNNGV.

The chain links TRBV11-2 to TRBJ1-1; no definite D call. This clonotype was obtained from a man between 60 and 75 years old with acute or convalescent COVID-19. Sequencing was carried out using peripheral blood. CDR3 sequence (DNA): TGTGCCAGCAGCTTAGGACCCGCGACGACTCAGAACACTGAAGCTTTCTTT. It translates to CASSLGPATTQNTEAFF.